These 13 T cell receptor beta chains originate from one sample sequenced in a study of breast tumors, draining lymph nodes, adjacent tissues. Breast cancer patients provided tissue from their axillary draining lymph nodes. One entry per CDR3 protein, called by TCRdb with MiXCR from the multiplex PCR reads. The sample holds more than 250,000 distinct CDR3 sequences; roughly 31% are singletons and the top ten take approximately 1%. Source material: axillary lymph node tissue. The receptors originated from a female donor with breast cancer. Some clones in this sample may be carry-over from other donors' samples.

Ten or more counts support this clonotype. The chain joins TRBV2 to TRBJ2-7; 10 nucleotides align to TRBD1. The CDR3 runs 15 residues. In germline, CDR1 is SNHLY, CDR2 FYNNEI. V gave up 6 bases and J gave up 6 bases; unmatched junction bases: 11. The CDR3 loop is CASRGVGTGVSEQYF. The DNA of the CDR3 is TGTGCCAGCAGGGGGGTCGGGACAGGGGTATCCGAGCAGTACTTC.

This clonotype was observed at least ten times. The CDR3: CSAMKPDTQYF. In nucleotides, the CDR3 is TGCAGTGCTATGAAACCAGATACGCAGTATTTT. V gene TRBV20-1 combines with J gene TRBJ2-3, with no clear D. Trimming left V 4 bases short and J 4 bases short, with 6 bases between. In germline, CDR1 is DFQATT, CDR2 SNEGSKA (reference sequence). CDR3 length: 11 amino acids.

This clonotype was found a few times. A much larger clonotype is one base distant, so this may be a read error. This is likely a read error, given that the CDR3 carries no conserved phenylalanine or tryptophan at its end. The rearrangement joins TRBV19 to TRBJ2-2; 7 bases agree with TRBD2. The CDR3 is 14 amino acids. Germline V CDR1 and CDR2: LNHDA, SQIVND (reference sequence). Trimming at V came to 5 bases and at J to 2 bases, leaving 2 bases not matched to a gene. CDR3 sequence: CASSGGVNTGELFS. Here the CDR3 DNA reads TGTGCCAGTAGTGGGGGGGTCAACACCGGGGAGCTGTTTTCT.

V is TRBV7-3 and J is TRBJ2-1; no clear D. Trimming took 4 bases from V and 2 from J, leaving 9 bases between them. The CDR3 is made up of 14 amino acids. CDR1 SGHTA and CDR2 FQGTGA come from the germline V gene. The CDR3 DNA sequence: TGTGCCAGCAGCTATCTGCATACCTACAATGAGCAGTTCTTC. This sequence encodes CASSYLHTYNEQFF.

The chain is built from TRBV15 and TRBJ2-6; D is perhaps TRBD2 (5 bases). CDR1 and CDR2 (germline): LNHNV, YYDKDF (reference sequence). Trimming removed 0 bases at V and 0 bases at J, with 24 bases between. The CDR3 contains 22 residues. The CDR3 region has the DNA TGTGCCACCAGCAGAGACCAAAGGAAGGTAGGCGGGCTGTGCTCTGGGGCCAACGTCCTGACTTTC. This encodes CATSRDQRKVGGLCSGANVLTF.

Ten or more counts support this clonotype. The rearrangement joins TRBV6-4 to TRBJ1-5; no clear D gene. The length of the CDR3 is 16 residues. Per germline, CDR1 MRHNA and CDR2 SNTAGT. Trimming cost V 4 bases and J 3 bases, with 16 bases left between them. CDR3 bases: TGTGCCAGCAGTGTACGGGCGGGTCCTACCAATCAGCCCCAGCATTTT. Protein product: CASSVRAGPTNQPQHF.

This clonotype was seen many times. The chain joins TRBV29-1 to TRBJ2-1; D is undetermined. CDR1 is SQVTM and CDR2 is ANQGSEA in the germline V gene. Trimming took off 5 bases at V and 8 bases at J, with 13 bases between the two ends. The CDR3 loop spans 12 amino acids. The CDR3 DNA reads TGCAGCGTTAGCAATTCGAACGATGAGCAGTTCTTC. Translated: CSVSNSNDEQFF.

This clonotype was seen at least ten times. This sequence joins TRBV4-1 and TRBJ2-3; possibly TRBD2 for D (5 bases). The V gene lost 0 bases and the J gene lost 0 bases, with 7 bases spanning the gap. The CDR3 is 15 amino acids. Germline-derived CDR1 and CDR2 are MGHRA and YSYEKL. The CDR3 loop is CASSQESGSTDTQYF. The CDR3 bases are TGCGCCAGCAGCCAAGAAAGCGGTAGCACAGATACGCAGTATTTT.

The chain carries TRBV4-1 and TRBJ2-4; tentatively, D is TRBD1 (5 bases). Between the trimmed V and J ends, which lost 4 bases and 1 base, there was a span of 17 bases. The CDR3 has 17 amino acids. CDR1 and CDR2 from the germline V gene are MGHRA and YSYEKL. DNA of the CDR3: TGCGCCAGCAGCCCACCGGCAGGGCTTGCGGCCAAAAACATTCAGTACTTC. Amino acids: CASSPPAGLAAKNIQYF.

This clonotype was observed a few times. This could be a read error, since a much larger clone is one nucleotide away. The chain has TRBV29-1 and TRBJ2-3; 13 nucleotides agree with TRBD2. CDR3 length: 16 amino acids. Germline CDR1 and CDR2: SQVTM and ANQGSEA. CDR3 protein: CSVEDRLAGGTDTQCF. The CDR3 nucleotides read TGCAGCGTTGAAGATCGACTAGCGGGAGGTACGGATACGCAGTGTTTT.

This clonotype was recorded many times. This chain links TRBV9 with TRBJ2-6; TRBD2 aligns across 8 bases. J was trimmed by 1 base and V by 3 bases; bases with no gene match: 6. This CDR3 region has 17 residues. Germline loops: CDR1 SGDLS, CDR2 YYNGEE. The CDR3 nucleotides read TGTGCCAGCAGCGCCAGCGGGAGTCTGTCTGGGGCCAACGTCCTGACTTTC. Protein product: CASSASGSLSGANVLTF.

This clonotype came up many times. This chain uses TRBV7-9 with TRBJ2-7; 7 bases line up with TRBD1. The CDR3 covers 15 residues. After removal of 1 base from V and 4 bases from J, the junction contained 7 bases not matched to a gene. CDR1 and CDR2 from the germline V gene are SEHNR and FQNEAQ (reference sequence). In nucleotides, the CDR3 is TGTGCCAGCAGCTTAGGGTGGCAGGGGGTTTACGAGCAGTACTTC. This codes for CASSLGWQGVYEQYF.

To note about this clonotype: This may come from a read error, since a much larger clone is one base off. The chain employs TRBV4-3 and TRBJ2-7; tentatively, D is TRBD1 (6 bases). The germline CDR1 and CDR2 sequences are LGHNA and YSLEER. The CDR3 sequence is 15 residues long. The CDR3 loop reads CTSSQESDSSYEQYF. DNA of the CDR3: TGCACCAGCAGCCAAGAATCGGACAGCTCCTACGAGCAGTACTTC.